The 14 T cell receptor beta chains below all came from one sample that was sequenced in a study of identifying expanded T cells in peripheral blood (dated by TCRdb to between 2019 and 2020). The library relied on the immunoSEQ multiplex PCR assay. The source is immuneACCESS, and TCRdb retained only in-frame sequences with V and J called. Part of the clones is not carried over; for the studies checked, unresolved V genes explain less than half of this, and the remainder is unexplained. Counted in this sample were around 68,000 clones; around 87% of them appeared once. The top ten clones comprise 4.7% of the sample. The sequencing sample was made of blood. The receptor source for this set is a person aged 18-70 years in good health.

V and J are TRBV5-8 and TRBJ1-1; no clear D gene. V lost 4 bases and J lost 3, with 16 bases in between. This CDR3 has 15 residues. The V gene's germline CDR1 is SGHTS and CDR2 YDEGEE. The CDR3 loop is CASSRAPVPYTEAFF. The CDR3 nucleotides are TGTGCCAGCAGCAGAGCGCCGGTCCCCTACACTGAAGCTTTCTTT.

The gene calls are TRBV5-1 and TRBJ2-3; TRBD1 agrees at 7 bases. The CDR3 has 16 residues. The J segment lost 0 bases and the V segment lost 4 bases, leaving 8 bases of the junction unmatched. CDR1 SGHRS and CDR2 YFSETQ come from the germline V gene. CDR3: CASSLPGTVSTDTQYF. As DNA, the CDR3 is TGCGCCAGCAGCCTACCCGGGACAGTCAGCACAGATACGCAGTATTTT.

V is TRBV29-1 and J is TRBJ2-3, with D tentatively TRBD1 or TRBD2 (6 bases each). Trimming pared 3 bases from V and 6 bases from J, leaving 13 bases between. Germline lookup yields CDR1 SQVTM and CDR2 ANQGSEA. The CDR3 is made up of 13 amino acids. The CDR3 region is CSVDSGAKDTQYF. DNA for the CDR3: TGCAGCGTTGACTCGGGGGCTAAGGATACGCAGTATTTT.

A single count supports this clone. The chain couples TRBV6-4 to TRBJ2-3; D is ambiguous. V was cut by 10 bases and J by 4 bases, with 18 bases left in between. Germline loops: CDR1 MRHNA, CDR2 SNTAGT. The CDR3 totals 14 residues. In nucleotides, the CDR3 is TGTGCCAACGGATGTCTTGGAGATCCAGATACGCAGTATTTT. Its translation is CANGCLGDPDTQYF.

The genes are TRBV7-8 and TRBJ2-7; 7 bases are shared with TRBD1. CDR3 length: 13 residues. V shed 4 bases and J 3 bases; nucleotides not matched to a gene: 3. Germline values: CDR1 SGHVS, CDR2 FQNEAQ. CDR3 amino acids: CASSSGTDYEQYF. The CDR3 DNA follows: TGTGCCAGCAGCTCCGGGACAGACTACGAGCAGTACTTC.

The V and J genes are TRBV19 and TRBJ2-7; possible D gene TRBD2, 6 bases. Germline V CDR1 and CDR2: LNHDA, SQIVND (reference sequence). CDR3 length equals 13 residues. V lost 6 bases to trimming and J lost 6 bases, with 15 bases between them. The CDR3 sequence is CASSSLRGGEQYF. CDR3 nucleotide sequence: TGTGCCAGTAGCTCCCTACGGGGAGGCGAGCAGTACTTC. The entire variable domain, with the rest obtained from reference TRBV19 and TRBJ2-7, is as follows: DGGITQSPKYLFRKEGQNVTLSCEQNLNHDAMYWYRQDPGQGLRLIYYSQIVNDFQKGDIAEGYSVSREKKESFPLTVTSAQKNPTAFYLCASSSLRGGEQYFGPGTRLTVT.

This chain links TRBV7-2 with TRBJ1-6; D call uncertain. CDR3 size: 12 residues. V lost 4 bases, J lost 8 bases, and 6 bases lay in between. CDR1 is SGHTA and CDR2 is FQGNSA in the germline V gene. In DNA form, the CDR3 reads TGTGCCAGCAGCTCAACGTATTCACCCCTCCACTTT. Protein product: CASSSTYSPLHF. Supplemented by reference TRBV7-2 and TRBJ1-6, the full variable domain reads GAGVSQSPSNKVTEKGKDVELRCDPISGHTALYWYRQSLGQGLEFLIYFQGNSAPDKSGLPSDRFSAERTGGSVSTLTIQRTQQEDSAVYLCASSSTYSPLHFGNGTRLTVT.

The rearrangement uses TRBV18 and TRBJ2-5, with a weak D call TRBD2 (6 bases). Trimming cost V 6 bases and J 2 bases, with 13 bases left between them. CDR3 length: 14 amino acids. CDR1 is KGHSH, CDR2 LQKENI, per germline. This chain's CDR3 is CASSPLRGQETQYF. CDR3 bases: TGTGCCAGCTCTCCCCTCCGGGGGCAAGAGACCCAGTACTTC.

V gene TRBV5-6 combines with J gene TRBJ1-3, with D unclear. The germline V gene has CDR1 SGHDT and CDR2 YYEEEE. V lost 5 bases and J 3 bases, leaving 12 bases between the germline ends. CDR3 length: 14 residues. CDR3 protein: CASRMGARGNTIYF. In DNA, the CDR3 is TGTGCCAGCAGAATGGGAGCTCGTGGAAACACCATATATTTT.

The J gene is TRBJ2-3, the V gene TRBV18; 7 positions match TRBD2. Germline values: CDR1 KGHSH, CDR2 LQKENI. The CDR3 spans 13 residues. V trimming: 6 bases; J trimming: 3 bases; junction bases outside the gene matches: 3. CDR3 DNA sequence: TGTGCCAGCTCTCAGGGAGGGACAGATACGCAGTATTTT. Translating it yields CASSQGGTDTQYF.

The genes are TRBV11-1 and TRBJ1-2; no clear D. CDR3 length: 16 amino acids. Looked up from germline, CDR1 is SGHAT and CDR2 is FQDESV (reference sequence). Trimming left V 1 base short and J 2 bases short, with 14 bases between. CDR3 nucleotides: TGTGCCAGCAGCTTAGTTGGAGACTCGCGAAACTATGGCTACACCTTC. Residues: CASSLVGDSRNYGYTF. Variable domain in full (rest from reference TRBV11-1 and TRBJ1-2): EAEVAQSPRYKITEKSQAVAFWCDPISGHATLYWYRQILGQGPELLVQFQDESVVDDSQLPKDRFSAERLKGVDSTLKIQPAELGDSAMYLCASSLVGDSRNYGYTFGSGTRLTVV.

This clone was recorded once. The chain has TRBV5-1 and TRBJ2-3; TRBD1 matches 12 bases. This CDR3 is 16 amino acids long. The V and J ends lost 4 bases and 1 base, in that order; junction bases with no gene match: 4. The V gene's germline CDR1 is SGHRS and CDR2 YFSETQ. Here the CDR3 reads CASSHGTGGRTDTQYF. DNA of the CDR3: TGCGCCAGCAGCCACGGGACAGGGGGCCGCACAGATACGCAGTATTTT.

The sample holds a few counts of this clone. J is TRBJ1-6 and V is TRBV9, with D unresolved. Germline V CDR1 and CDR2: SGDLS, YYNGEE. The CDR3 consists of 15 residues. Trimming took 2 bases from V and 8 from J, leaving 14 bases between them. This CDR3 is CASSVDESRYSPLHF. The CDR3, as DNA: TGTGCCAGCAGCGTGGACGAGAGCCGCTATTCACCCCTCCACTTT.

The chain carries TRBV12-5 and TRBJ2-2; D possibly matches TRBD1 or TRBD2 (5 bases each). The ends were cut back, 1 base at V and 6 bases at J, with 15 bases in the middle. The length of the CDR3 is 16 residues. CDR1 and CDR2 (germline): LGHNT, FRNRAP. The CDR3 reads CASGLDRAWGPGELFF. The CDR3 DNA follows: TGTGCTAGTGGTTTGGACCGGGCGTGGGGACCCGGGGAGCTGTTTTTT.